This T cell receptor beta chain came from a study of blood T cell repertoires in COVID-19. Study summary: Italy, Spain and the United States were the sources of the convalescent and acute COVID-19 samples. T cells, B-cell-depleted T cells, or PBMCs supplied cDNA or gDNA.

As handled by the study authors: The authors estimated nucleated cell counts from reference gene primer amplification. Using immunoSEQ multiplex PCR, the repertoire was profiled, and TCRdb retains in-frame clones only, with some absent. V and J calls plus clone size are reproduced from that table; the DNA served to infer D and trimming. The sample lists tens of thousands of clones; 72% were seen once. The CDR3 has 11 amino acids. Specimen: peripheral blood. This sequence was found in a woman older than 75 with acute or convalescent COVID-19. The rearrangement links TRBV12-2 to TRBJ2-7; the table calls TRBD1, which could not be checked here. TRBV12-2 is a listed pseudogene. CDR3 region: CASRLRQPQYF. The CDR3 DNA follows: TGTGCAAGTCGCCTCCGACAGCCGCAGTACTTC.